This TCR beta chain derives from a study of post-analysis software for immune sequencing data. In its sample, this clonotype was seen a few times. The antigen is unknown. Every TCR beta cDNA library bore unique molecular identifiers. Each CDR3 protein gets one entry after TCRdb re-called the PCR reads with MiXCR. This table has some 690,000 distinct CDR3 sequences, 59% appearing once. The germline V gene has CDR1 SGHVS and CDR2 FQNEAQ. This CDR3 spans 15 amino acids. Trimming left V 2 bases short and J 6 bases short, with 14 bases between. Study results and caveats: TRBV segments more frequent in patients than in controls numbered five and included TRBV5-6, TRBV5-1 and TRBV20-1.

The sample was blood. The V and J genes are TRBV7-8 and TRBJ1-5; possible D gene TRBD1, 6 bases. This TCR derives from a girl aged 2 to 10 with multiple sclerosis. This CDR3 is CASSLSVGGLQPQHF. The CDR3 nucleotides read TGTGCCAGCAGCTTATCTGTCGGGGGCCTTCAGCCCCAGCATTTT.